These T cell receptor beta chains were read from a single sample in a study of patients and donors after allogeneic stem cell transplantation. TCRdb reprocessed the RT-PCR reads via MiXCR and lists one record per CDR3 protein. The table includes roughly 880,000 distinct CDR3 sequences, about a sixth detected once. Sequenced sample: blood, either unsorted or a sorted T cell fraction (not recorded which). Receptors originate from a human donor who was either an allogeneic HSCT recipient or a stem cell or donor lymphocyte infusion donor (not recorded which). It is not recorded whose cells these are; they may come from a transplant donor. CDR3s include the opening cysteine and the closing phenylalanine or tryptophan. The order of the fields is CDR3 DNA, CDR3 protein, D gene, clone size, V gene, J gene. The D gene is left open where the match is weak. Rows may omit the clone size; those that give it use once, few, many or a size class.

TGTGCCAGCAGAACCCGGGACAGGTCCTACGAGCAGTACTTC	CASRTRDRSYEQYF	TRBD1	.	TRBV6-2/TRBV6-3	TRBJ2-7
TGTGCCAGCAGCCTTCCAGGACTAGCGCGAAACTCCTACGAGCAGTACTTC	CASSLPGLARNSYEQYF	TRBD2	.	TRBV7-8	TRBJ2-7
TGTGCCACCCACGGGGGGGGCTACGAGCAGTACTTC	CATHGGGYEQYF	TRBD2	.	TRBV18	TRBJ2-7
TGTGCCAGCAGCGTAGATCTAGAGACCCAGTACTTC	CASSVDLETQYF	.	few	TRBV9	TRBJ2-5
TGTGCCAGCAGTTTACCCGGGGCGGGTACCAGTGAAGCTTTCTTT	CASSLPGAGTSEAFF	.	.	TRBV28	TRBJ1-1
TGTGCCAGCAGCAAGGATAGCGGGAGCTACGAGCAGTACTTC	CASSKDSGSYEQYF	TRBD2	.	TRBV6-1	TRBJ2-7
TGTGCCAGCAGTTTATCCTCACCCCTCCACTTT	CASSLSSPLHF	.	few	TRBV12-3/TRBV12-4	TRBJ1-6
TGTGCCAGCTGGACAGGAGGATGGGGCTATGGCTACACCTTC	CASWTGGWGYGYTF	TRBD1	.	TRBV28	TRBJ1-2
TGTGCCAGCAGCTTAGTTGGGACAGGGGGCCACGAGCAGTACTTC	CASSLVGTGGHEQYF	TRBD1	.	TRBV7-2	TRBJ2-7
TGTGCCAGTAGTGTAGGACAGGGGACGGGTGAGCAGTTCTTC	CASSVGQGTGEQFF	TRBD1	few	TRBV19	TRBJ2-1
TGTGCCAGCTCACCAAGGGCAGATTCCCCATATTTT	CASSPRADSPYF	.	few	TRBV18	TRBJ1-3
TGCAGTGCTAGAGGTCTAGCGGGATTCCAAGAGACCCAGTACTTC	CSARGLAGFQETQYF	TRBD2	few	TRBV20-1	TRBJ2-5
TGTGCCAGTACAGTAGCGAGCTCCTACAATGAGCAGTTCTTC	CASTVASSYNEQFF	.	few	TRBV19	TRBJ2-1
TGCAGTGCTAGAGACCCCTGGTCAGAAAACTATGGCTACACCTTC	CSARDPWSENYGYTF	.	.	TRBV20-1	TRBJ1-2
TGTGCCAGCAGCCAACGGGGGACAACTTATGGCTACACCTTC	CASSQRGTTYGYTF	.	many	TRBV12-3/TRBV12-4	TRBJ1-2
TGTGCCAGCACCCCTTTTAGGGGCTACACTGAAGCTTTCTTT	CASTPFRGYTEAFF	.	.	TRBV25-1	TRBJ1-1
TGTGCCAGTAGTATTAGGGCGGCCCCTTCTGGCTACACCTTC	CASSIRAAPSGYTF	.	few	TRBV19	TRBJ1-2
TGTGCCAGTTTACGGGAGAAAGGGACCGGGGAGCTGTTTTTT	CASLREKGTGELFF	.	few	TRBV2	TRBJ2-2
TGTGCCAGCAGCCCCAGGCGGGGACAGGGCAATCAGCCCCAGCATTTT	CASSPRRGQGNQPQHF	TRBD1	.	TRBV7-8	TRBJ1-5
TGTGCCAGCAGCGCCACGGGGGTCGAAACTGAAGCTTTCTTT	CASSATGVETEAFF	.	many	TRBV12-3/TRBV12-4	TRBJ1-1
TGTGCCAGCGTAAAGCGGGGGAACACTGAAGCTTTCTTT	CASVKRGNTEAFF	.	few	TRBV6-1	TRBJ1-1
TGCAGCGTCCAGGGGGTGAACACTGAAGCTTTCTTT	CSVQGVNTEAFF	TRBD1	few	TRBV29-1	TRBJ1-1
TGTGCCAGCAGCTCCAGGGGATCCGCAGAGACCCAGTACTTC	CASSSRGSAETQYF	.	.	TRBV7-6	TRBJ2-5
TGTGCCAGCAGTGAGCCGGGACAGGGCACAGATACGCAGTATTTT	CASSEPGQGTDTQYF	TRBD1	.	TRBV25-1	TRBJ2-3
TGTGCCAGCAGCGATTCTAGCGGGGGGTCTCAATTGCACGAGCAGTACTTC	CASSDSSGGSQLHEQYF	TRBD2	few	TRBV7-9	TRBJ2-7
TGTGCCAGCAGTTTAGGCTTTAAATCTATACCCTACGAGCAGTACTTC	CASSLGFKSIPYEQYF	.	.	TRBV12-3/TRBV12-4	TRBJ2-7
TGTGCCAGCAGCCCATTCACCGGGGAGCTGTTTTTT	CASSPFTGELFF	.	many	TRBV19	TRBJ2-2
TGTGCCAGCAGTTACGATCAAGAAAAACTGTTTTTT	CASSYDQEKLFF	.	few	TRBV6-5	TRBJ1-4
TGCGCCAGCAGCTGGGGGGACAGCAAAGCTTTCTTT	CASSWGDSKAFF	TRBD1	few	TRBV5-1	TRBJ1-1
TGTGCCAGCAGCTTAGCGCGCGGACAGGGGGGCGAGCAGTACTTC	CASSLARGQGGEQYF	TRBD1	.	TRBV7-9	TRBJ2-7
TGCGCCAGCAGCGTGGGGATTAGGGGGCATCGACTAGCGGCTAACAATGAGCAGTTCTTC	CASSVGIRGHRLAANNEQFF	TRBD2	few	TRBV5-1	TRBJ2-1
TGTGCCAGCAGTTACGACGGGGGGGCTTTCCGGGAGACCCAGTACTTC	CASSYDGGAFRETQYF	TRBD2	.	TRBV6-5	TRBJ2-5
TGTGCCAGCAGCTCCGGCGCACAGTTGAACACCGGGGAGCTGTTTTTT	CASSSGAQLNTGELFF	.	few	TRBV7-9	TRBJ2-2
TGTGCCAGCAGTTACTCGGCAGGGGGTGGCTACGAGCAGTACTTC	CASSYSAGGGYEQYF	TRBD1	.	TRBV6-2/TRBV6-3	TRBJ2-7
TGTGCCACCAGTGATTCCGGGACACCGGATAGCACAGATACGCAGTATTTT	CATSDSGTPDSTDTQYF	.	.	TRBV24-1	TRBJ2-3
TGTGCCAGCAGTGCGGACAGTCGAAGGAGTATAGATACGCAGTATTTT	CASSADSRRSIDTQYF	.	.	TRBV2	TRBJ2-3
TGTGCCTCAACGGGGGGCTTGGTGAACACTGAAGCTTTCTTT	CASTGGLVNTEAFF	.	.	TRBV6-1	TRBJ1-1
TGTGCCAGCAGCCCTTGGAGCACAGATACGCAGTATTTT	CASSPWSTDTQYF	.	.	TRBV9	TRBJ2-3
TGTGCCAGCAGTACACGGGACAGAGTCTATGGCTACACCTTC	CASSTRDRVYGYTF	TRBD1	.	TRBV7-9	TRBJ1-2
TGTGCCAGCAGCTTAACGGAGGTGGGGAACACTGAAGCTTTCTTT	CASSLTEVGNTEAFF	.	.	TRBV7-6	TRBJ1-1
TGCGCCAGCAGCTTGGCCCGGACTAGCAGAGAGACCCAGTACTTC	CASSLARTSRETQYF	TRBD2	.	TRBV5-1	TRBJ2-5